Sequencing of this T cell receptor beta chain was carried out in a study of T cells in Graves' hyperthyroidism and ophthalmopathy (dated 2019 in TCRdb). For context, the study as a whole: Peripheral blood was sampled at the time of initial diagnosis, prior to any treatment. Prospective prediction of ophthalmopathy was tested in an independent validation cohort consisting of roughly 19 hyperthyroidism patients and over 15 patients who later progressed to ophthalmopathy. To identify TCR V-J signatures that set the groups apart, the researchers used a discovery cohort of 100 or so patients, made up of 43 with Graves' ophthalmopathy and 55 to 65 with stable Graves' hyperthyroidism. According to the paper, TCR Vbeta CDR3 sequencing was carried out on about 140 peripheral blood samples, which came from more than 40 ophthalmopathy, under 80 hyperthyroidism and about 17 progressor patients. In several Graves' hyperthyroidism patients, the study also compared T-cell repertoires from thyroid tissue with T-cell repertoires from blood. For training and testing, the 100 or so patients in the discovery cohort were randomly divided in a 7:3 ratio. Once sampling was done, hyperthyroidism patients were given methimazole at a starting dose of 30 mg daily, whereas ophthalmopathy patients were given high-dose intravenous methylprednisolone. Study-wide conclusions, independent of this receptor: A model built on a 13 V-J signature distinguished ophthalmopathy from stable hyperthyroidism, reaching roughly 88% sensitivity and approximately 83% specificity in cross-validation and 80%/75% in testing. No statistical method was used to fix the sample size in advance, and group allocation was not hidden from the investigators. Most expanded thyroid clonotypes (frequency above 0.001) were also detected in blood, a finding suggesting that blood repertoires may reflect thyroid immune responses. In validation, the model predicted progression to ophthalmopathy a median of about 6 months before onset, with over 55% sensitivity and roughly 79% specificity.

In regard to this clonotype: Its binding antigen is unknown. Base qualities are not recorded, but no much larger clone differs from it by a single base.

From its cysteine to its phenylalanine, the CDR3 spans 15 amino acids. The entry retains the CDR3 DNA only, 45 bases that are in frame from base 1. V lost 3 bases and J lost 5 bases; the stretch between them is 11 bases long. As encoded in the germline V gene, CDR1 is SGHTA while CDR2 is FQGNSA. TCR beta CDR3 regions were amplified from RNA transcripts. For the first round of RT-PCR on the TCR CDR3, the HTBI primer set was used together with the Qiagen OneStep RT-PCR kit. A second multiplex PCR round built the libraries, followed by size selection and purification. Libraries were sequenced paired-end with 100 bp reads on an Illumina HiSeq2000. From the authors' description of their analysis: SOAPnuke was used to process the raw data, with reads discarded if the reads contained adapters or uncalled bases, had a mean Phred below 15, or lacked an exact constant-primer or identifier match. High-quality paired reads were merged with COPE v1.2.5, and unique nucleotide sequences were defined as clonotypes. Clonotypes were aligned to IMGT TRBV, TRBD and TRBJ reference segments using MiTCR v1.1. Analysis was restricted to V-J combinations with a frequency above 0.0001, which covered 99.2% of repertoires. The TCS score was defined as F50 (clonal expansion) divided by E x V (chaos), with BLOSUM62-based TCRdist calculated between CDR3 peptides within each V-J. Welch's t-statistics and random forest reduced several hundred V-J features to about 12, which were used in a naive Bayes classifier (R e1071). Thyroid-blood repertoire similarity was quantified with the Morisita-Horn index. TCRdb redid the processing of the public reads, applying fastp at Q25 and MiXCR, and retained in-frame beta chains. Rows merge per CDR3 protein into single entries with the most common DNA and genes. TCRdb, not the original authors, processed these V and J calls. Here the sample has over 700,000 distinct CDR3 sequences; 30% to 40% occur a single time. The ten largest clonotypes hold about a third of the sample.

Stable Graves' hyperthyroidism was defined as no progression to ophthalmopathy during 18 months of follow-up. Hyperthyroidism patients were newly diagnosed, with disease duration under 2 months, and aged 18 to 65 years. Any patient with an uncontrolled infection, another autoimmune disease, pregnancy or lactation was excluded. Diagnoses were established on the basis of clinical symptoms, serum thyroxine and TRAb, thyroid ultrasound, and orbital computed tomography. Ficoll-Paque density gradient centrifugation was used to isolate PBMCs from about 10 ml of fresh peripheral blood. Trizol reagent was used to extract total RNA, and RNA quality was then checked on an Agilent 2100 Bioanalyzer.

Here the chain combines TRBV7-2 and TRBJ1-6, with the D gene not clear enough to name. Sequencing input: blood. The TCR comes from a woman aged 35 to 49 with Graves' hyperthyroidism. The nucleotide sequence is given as TGTGCCAGCAGCTTGGCTGGCAGAGATAATTCACCCCTCCACTTT. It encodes CASSLAGRDNSPLHF.